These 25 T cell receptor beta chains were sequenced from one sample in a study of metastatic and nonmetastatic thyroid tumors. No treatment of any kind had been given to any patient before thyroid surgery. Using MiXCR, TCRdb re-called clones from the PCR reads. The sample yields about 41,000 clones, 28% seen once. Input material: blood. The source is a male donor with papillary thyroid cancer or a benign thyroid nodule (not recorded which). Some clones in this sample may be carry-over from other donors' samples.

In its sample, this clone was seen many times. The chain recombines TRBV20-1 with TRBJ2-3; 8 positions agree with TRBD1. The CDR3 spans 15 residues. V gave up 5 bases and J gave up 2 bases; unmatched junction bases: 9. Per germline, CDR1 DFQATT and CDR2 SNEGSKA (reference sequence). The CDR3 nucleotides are TGCAGTGCTGACAGAGGACAGGGAATCACAGATACGCAGTATTTT. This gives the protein CSADRGQGITDTQYF.

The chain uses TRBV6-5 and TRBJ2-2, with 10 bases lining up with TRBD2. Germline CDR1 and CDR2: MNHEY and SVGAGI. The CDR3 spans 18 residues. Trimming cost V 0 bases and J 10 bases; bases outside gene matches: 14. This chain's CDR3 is CASSYSIGLAVNTLELFF. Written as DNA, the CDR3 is TGTGCCAGCAGTTACTCGATTGGACTAGCGGTTAACACCTTGGAGCTGTTTTTT.

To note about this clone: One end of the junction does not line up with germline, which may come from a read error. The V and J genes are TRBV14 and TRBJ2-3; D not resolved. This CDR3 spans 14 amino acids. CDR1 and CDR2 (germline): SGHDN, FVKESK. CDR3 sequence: CASSPWGRTETQYF. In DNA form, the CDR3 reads TGTGCCAGCAGCCCGTGGGGTAGAACAGAAACGCAGTATTTT.

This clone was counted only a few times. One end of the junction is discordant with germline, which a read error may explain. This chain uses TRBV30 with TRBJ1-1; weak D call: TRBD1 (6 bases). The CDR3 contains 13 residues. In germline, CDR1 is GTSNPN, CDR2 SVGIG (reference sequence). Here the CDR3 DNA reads TGTGCCTGGGATCGGGGGCAGAACACTGATGCTTTCTTT. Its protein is CAWDRGQNTDAFF.

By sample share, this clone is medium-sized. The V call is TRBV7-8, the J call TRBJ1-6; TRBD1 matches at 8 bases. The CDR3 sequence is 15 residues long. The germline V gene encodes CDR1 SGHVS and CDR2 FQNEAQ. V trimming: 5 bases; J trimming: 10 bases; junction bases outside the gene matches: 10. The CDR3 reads CASSSTGGEESPLHF. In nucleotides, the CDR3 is TGTGCCAGCAGCAGCACAGGGGGAGAAGAGTCACCCCTCCACTTT.

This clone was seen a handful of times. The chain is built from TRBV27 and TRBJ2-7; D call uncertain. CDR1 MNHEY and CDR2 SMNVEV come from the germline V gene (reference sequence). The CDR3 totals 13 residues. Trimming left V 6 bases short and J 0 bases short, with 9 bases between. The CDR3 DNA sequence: TGTGCCAGCAGGGAGTTAACCTCCTACGAGCAGTACTTC. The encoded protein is CASRELTSYEQYF.

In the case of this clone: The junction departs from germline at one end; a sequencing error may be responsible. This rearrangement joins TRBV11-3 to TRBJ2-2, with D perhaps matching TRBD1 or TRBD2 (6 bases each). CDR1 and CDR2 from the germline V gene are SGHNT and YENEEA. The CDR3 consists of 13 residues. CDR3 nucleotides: TGTGCAAGCAGCTCGCGGGACACCGGGGAGCTGCTTTTT. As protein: CASSSRDTGELLF. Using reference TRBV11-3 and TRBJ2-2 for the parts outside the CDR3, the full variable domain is EAGVVQSPRYKIIEKKQPVAFWCNPISGHNTLYWYLQNLGQGPELLIRYENEEAVDDSQLPKDRFSAERLKGVDSTLKIQPAELGDSAVYLCASSSRDTGELLFGEGSRLTVL.

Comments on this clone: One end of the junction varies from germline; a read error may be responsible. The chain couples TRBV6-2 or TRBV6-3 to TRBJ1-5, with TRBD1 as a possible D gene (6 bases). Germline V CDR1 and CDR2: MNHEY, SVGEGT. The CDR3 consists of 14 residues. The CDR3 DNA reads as TGTGCCAGTGGTCGGGGGCCCAGCAATCAGCCACAGCATTTT. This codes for CASGRGPSNQPQHF.

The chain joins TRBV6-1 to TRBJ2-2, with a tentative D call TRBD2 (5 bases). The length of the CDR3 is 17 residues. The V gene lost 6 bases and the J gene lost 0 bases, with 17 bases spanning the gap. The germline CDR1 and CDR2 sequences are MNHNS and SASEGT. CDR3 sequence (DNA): TGTGCCAGCAGGGAGGCGTTGGTACATTCGAACACCGGGGAGCTGTTTTTT. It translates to CASREALVHSNTGELFF.

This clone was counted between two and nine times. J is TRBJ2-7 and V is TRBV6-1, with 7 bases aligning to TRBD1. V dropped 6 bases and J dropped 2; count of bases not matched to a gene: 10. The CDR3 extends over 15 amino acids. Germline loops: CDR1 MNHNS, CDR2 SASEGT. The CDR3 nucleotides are TGTGCCAGCAGGGTAGCACAGGGGACAGCCTACGAGCAGTACTTC. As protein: CASRVAQGTAYEQYF.

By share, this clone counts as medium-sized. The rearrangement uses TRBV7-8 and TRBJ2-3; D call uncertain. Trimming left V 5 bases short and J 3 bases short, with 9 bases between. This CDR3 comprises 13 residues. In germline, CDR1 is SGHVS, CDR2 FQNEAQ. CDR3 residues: CASSTAATDTQYF. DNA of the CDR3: TGTGCCAGCAGCACGGCCGCTACAGATACGCAGTATTTT.

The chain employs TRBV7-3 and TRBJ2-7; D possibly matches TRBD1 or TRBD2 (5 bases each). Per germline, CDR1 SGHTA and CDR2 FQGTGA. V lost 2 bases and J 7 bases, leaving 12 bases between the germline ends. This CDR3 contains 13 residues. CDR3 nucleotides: TGTGCCAGCAGCTTACTTAGGGGACGGGAGCAGTACTTC. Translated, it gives CASSLLRGREQYF.

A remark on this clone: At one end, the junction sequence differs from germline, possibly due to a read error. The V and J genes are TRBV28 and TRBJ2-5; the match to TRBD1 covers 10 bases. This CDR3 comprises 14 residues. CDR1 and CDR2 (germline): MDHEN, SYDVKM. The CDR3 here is CANSPGTGDETQYF. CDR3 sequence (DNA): TGTGCCAACAGTCCGGGGACAGGGGACGAGACCCAGTACTTC.

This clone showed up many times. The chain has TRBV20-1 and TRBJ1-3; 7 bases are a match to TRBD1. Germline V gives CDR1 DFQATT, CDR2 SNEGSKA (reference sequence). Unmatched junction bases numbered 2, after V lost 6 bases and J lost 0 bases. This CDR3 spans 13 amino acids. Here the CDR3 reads CSAGDSSGNTIYF. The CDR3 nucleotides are TGCAGTGCAGGGGACAGCTCTGGAAACACCATATATTTT.

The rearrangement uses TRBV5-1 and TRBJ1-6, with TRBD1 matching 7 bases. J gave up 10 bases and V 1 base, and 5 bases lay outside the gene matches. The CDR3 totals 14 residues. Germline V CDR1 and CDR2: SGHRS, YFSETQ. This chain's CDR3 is CASSLTGVGSPLHF. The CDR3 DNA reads TGCGCCAGCAGCTTGACAGGGGTCGGATCACCCCTCCACTTT.

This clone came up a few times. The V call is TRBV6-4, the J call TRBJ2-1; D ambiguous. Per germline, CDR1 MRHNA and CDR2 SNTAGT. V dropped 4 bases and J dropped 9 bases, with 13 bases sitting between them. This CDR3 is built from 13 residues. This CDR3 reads CASSVTDGSEQFF. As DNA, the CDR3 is TGTGCCAGCAGTGTGACCGACGGTAGTGAGCAGTTCTTC.

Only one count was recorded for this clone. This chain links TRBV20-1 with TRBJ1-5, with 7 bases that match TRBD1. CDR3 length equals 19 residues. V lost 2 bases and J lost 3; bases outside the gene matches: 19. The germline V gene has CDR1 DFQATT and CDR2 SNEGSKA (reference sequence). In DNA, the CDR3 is TGCAGTGCTAGAACCCGACAGGGACCCCGGACGGGGAACAATCAGCCCCAGCATTTT. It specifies CSARTRQGPRTGNNQPQHF.

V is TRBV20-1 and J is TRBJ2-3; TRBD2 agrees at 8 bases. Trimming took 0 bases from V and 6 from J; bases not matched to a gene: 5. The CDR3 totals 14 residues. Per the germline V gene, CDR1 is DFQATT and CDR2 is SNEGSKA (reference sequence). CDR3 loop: CSARDLAGTDTQYF. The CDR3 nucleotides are TGCAGTGCTAGAGATTTAGCGGGGACCGATACGCAGTATTTT.

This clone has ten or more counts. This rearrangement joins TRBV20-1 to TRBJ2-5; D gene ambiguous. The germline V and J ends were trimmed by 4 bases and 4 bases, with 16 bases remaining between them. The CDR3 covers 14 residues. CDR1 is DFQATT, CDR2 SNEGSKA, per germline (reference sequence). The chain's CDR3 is CSANELEWRETQYF. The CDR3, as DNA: TGCAGTGCTAATGAGCTCGAATGGAGAGAGACCCAGTACTTC.

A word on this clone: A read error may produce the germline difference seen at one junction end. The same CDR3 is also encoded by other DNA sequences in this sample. The CDR3 DNA follows: TGTGCCAGCAGTTTAAAGGGTAGGGACACGCAGTACTTT. Amino acids: CASSLKGRDTQYF. V usage is TRBV27 and J usage is TRBJ2-3; a weak D match, TRBD1 (6 bases). The germline V gene has CDR1 MNHEY and CDR2 SMNVEV (reference sequence). This CDR3 has 13 residues.

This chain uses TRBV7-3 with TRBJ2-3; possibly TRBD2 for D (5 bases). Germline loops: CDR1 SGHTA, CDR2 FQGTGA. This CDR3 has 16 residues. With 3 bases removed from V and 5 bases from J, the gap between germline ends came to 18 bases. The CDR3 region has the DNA TGTGCCAGCAGCTTGACGATCACAGTGGGAGAAGATACGCAGTATTTT. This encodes CASSLTITVGEDTQYF.

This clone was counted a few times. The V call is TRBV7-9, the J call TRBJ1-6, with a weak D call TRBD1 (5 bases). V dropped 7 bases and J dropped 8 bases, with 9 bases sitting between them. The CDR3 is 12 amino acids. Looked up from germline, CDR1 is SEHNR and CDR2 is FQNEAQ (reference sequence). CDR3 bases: TGTGCCAGCAACGGAGGGGATTCACCCCTCCACTTT. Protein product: CASNGGDSPLHF.

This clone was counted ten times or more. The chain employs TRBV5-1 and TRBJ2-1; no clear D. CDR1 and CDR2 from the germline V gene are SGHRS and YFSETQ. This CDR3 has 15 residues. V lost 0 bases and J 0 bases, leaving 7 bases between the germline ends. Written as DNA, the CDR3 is TGCGCCAGCAGCTTGGAACCCCCCTCCTACAATGAGCAGTTCTTC. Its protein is CASSLEPPSYNEQFF.

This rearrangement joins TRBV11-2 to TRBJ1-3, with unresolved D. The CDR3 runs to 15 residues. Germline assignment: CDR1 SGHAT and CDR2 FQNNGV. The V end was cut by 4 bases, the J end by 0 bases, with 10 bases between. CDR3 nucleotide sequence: TGTGCCAGCAGCTCATGGGAAAACTCTGGAAACACCATATATTTT. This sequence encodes CASSSWENSGNTIYF.

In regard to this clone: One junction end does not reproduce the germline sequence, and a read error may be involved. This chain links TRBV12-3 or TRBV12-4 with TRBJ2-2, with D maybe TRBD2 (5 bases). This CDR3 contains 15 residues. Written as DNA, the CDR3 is TGTGACAGCGCGATGAGGGAAAAGAACACCGGGGAGCTGTTTTTT. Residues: CDSAMREKNTGELFF.